The 13 T cell receptor beta chains presented below share a single source sample, sequenced in a study of memory CD4+ T cells and cytomegalovirus serostatus (dated by TCRdb to between 2017 and 2020). A FACSAria II was used to sort memory CD4+ T cells, defined as single viable CD3+CD4+CD8-CD45RO+ cells. The library was produced with the immunoSEQ multiplex PCR assay. TCRdb holds this immuneACCESS table with in-frame rearrangements only. Some clones are missing; in checked studies, unresolved V genes explain under half, and the rest has no known cause. A total of some 52,000 clones appear in this sample, roughly 80% of them only once. The ten biggest clones cover over 0.65% of the sample. Sequencing used memory CD4+ T cells from blood. These receptors came from an adult in good health and CMV-seronegative.

CDR3 DNA: TGTGCCAGCAGGAAGGACAGGAGTGATACTGAAGCTTTCTTT. It specifies CASRKDRSDTEAFF. This chain connects TRBV6-1 to TRBJ1-1, with 7 bases fitting TRBD1. Looked up from germline, CDR1 is MNHNS and CDR2 is SASEGT. J gave up 5 bases and V 6 bases, and 9 bases lay outside the gene matches. This CDR3 has 14 residues.

The genes are TRBV5-1 and TRBJ1-5; D not certain. The CDR3 has 14 amino acids. The ends were cut back, 1 base at V and 9 bases at J, with 14 bases in the middle. From germline, CDR1 is SGHRS and CDR2 YFSETQ. CDR3 DNA: TGCGCCAGCAGCTTGTCACTGGGAAGAGGGCCCCAGCATTTT. Translation gives CASSLSLGRGPQHF.

The V gene is TRBV5-4, the J gene TRBJ1-1, with 9 bases matching TRBD1. With 5 bases clipped from V and 6 bases from J, the junction kept 14 bases outside the gene matches. Germline V gives CDR1 SGHNT, CDR2 YYREEE (reference sequence). The CDR3 runs 16 residues. CDR3 in amino acids: CASRSAGTGPHSEAFF. As DNA, the CDR3 is TGTGCCAGCAGGTCTGCCGGGACAGGGCCCCACTCTGAAGCTTTCTTT.

The chain is built from TRBV18 and TRBJ1-1; possibly TRBD1 for D (5 bases). CDR1 is KGHSH, CDR2 LQKENI, per germline. The CDR3 spans 13 residues. Trimming cost V 6 bases and J 4 bases, with 12 bases left between them. CDR3 nucleotides: TGTGCCAGCTCCCCCCCGGGGGGCACTGAAGCTTTCTTT. Protein sequence: CASSPPGGTEAFF.

This sequence joins TRBV6-1 and TRBJ1-5; tentatively, D is TRBD1 (5 bases). Per the germline V gene, CDR1 is MNHNS and CDR2 is SASEGT. The CDR3 loop spans 15 amino acids. Trimming removed 2 bases from V and 3 bases from J, with 11 bases in between. This CDR3 reads CASSEPGGFNQPQHF. In nucleotides, the CDR3 is TGTGCCAGCAGTGAACCCGGGGGATTCAATCAGCCCCAGCATTTT.

The chain combines TRBV5-6 with TRBJ1-5; 7 bases line up with TRBD1. The CDR3 has 18 amino acids. Germline V CDR1 and CDR2: SGHDT, YYEEEE. V lost 4 bases and J lost 4; bases outside the gene matches: 17. The CDR3 DNA reads as TGTGCCAGCAGCCAGTCCTTATTACAGGGGAAAATGAATCAGCCCCAGCATTTT. It encodes CASSQSLLQGKMNQPQHF.

The chain has TRBV30 and TRBJ1-1, with D maybe TRBD1 (5 bases). This CDR3 contains 15 residues. Germline lookup yields CDR1 GTSNPN and CDR2 SVGIG (reference sequence). V shed 0 bases and J shed 6 bases, with 17 bases lying between them. This CDR3 reads CAWSVLLLGGSEAFF. In DNA, the CDR3 is TGTGCCTGGAGTGTACTATTGTTGGGGGGGTCTGAAGCTTTCTTT.

The gene calls are TRBV4-1 and TRBJ2-1; 10 nucleotides agree with TRBD1. The CDR3 contains 16 residues. The germline V gene has CDR1 MGHRA and CDR2 YSYEKL. Trimming took 1 base from V and 2 from J; bases not matched to a gene: 2. The CDR3 coding sequence is TGCGCCAGCAGCCAAGGCGGACAGGGGGCCTACAATGAGCAGTTCTTC. Translated, it gives CASSQGGQGAYNEQFF.

The CDR3 bases are TGTGCCAGCAGTGATAGTGGAGGGGCGGGGACCAAAAACATTCAGTACTTC. Translating it yields CASSDSGGAGTKNIQYF. The rearrangement joins TRBV6-1 to TRBJ2-4, with D tentatively TRBD2 (6 bases). The CDR3 extends over 17 amino acids. In germline, CDR1 is MNHNS, CDR2 SASEGT. Trimming took off 3 bases at V and 2 bases at J, with 17 bases between the two ends.

The chain carries TRBV5-4 and TRBJ2-1, with 10 bases identical to TRBD2. The CDR3 loop spans 17 amino acids. Germline V gives CDR1 SGHNT, CDR2 YYREEE (reference sequence). V lost 0 bases to trimming and J lost 5 bases; unmatched junction nucleotides: 8. As DNA, the CDR3 is TGTGCCAGCAGCTTGGGGAACTTAGCGGGGGGCCACAATGAGCAGTTCTTC. It yields the protein CASSLGNLAGGHNEQFF.

The table lists this clone with a count of one. This chain's CDR3 is CASSAGTSTDTQYF. In DNA, the CDR3 is TGTGCCAGCAGCGCCGGTACTAGCACAGATACGCAGTATTTT. This chain uses TRBV9 with TRBJ2-3, with D uncertain. The CDR3 runs to 14 residues. Germline lookup yields CDR1 SGDLS and CDR2 YYNGEE. V was pared by 3 bases and J by 0 bases, with 8 bases between.

The chain couples TRBV11-2 to TRBJ2-1; D gene unclear. The germline gives CDR1 SGHAT, CDR2 FQNNGV. The CDR3 consists of 12 residues. Trimming took 0 bases from V and 7 from J, leaving 4 bases between them. The CDR3 here is CASSLDRNEQFF. DNA of the CDR3: TGTGCCAGCAGCTTAGATAGAAATGAGCAGTTCTTC.

The rearrangement joins TRBV9 to TRBJ2-7; maybe TRBD1 (6 bases). Looked up from germline, CDR1 is SGDLS and CDR2 is YYNGEE. The CDR3 has 16 residues. Trimming took 3 bases from V and 1 from J, leaving 17 bases between them. The CDR3 region has the DNA TGTGCCAGCAGCGCTGAACAGGGAAGTGGATCCTACGAGCAGTACTTC. Amino acids: CASSAEQGSGSYEQYF.